The clone carrying this TCR beta chain came up many times. This CDR3 has 14 residues. Trimming shortened V by 5 bases and J by 0 bases, and 10 bases separated the two germline ends. The data were obtained in a study of early T cells in non-severe SARS-CoV-2 infection. TCRdb analysed the 5' RACE reads with MiXCR anew, one entry per CDR3 protein. The data contain 30,000 to 35,000 distinct CDR3 sequences, roughly 4.8% of them singletons. Material: whole blood. This chain connects TRBV12-3 or TRBV12-4 to TRBJ1-1; D not resolved. This TCR came from an adult who was a healthcare worker with PCR-confirmed SARS-CoV-2 infection or an uninfected control (not recorded which). The CDR3 nucleotides are TGTGCCAGCAGTAGAGTCGTAATGAACACTGAAGCTTTCTTT. Protein: CASSRVVMNTEAFF.